These 9 T cell receptor beta chains share one sample of origin, sequenced in a study of blood T cells in healthy people across ages. The second PCR ran roughly 7 to 11 cycles with a sample-barcoded 5' primer and J-beta primers. TCRdb used MiXCR to reprocess the 5' RACE reads, holding one entry per CDR3 protein. The data contain roughly 730,000 distinct CDR3 sequences, 56% of them singletons. The sample comprised blood. The receptor source for this set is a man aged 40-49 years in good health.

In its sample, this clonotype was seen once. The chain has TRBV28 and TRBJ1-2; D not certain. CDR1 is MDHEN and CDR2 is SYDVKM in the germline V gene. There are 15 residues in the CDR3. Trimming removed 6 bases at V and 0 bases at J, with 14 bases between. The DNA of the CDR3 is TGTGCCAGCAGACGGCCCGGGCAAGCTAACTATGGCTACACCTTC. Translation: CASRRPGQANYGYTF.

This clonotype was seen more than once but under ten times. The chain combines TRBV10-3 with TRBJ1-1; 7 bases match TRBD1. After removal of 0 bases from V and 1 base from J, the junction contained 2 bases not matched to a gene. The V gene's germline CDR1 is ENHRY and CDR2 SYGVKD. This CDR3 spans 15 amino acids. CDR3 loop: CAISESEGANTEAFF. CDR3 sequence (DNA): TGTGCCATCAGTGAGTCAGAGGGGGCGAACACTGAAGCTTTCTTT.

The chain couples TRBV27 to TRBJ1-2; D may be TRBD1 (6 bases). V was pared by 9 bases and J by 5 bases, with 16 bases between. The CDR3 contains 13 residues. CDR1 is MNHEY, CDR2 SMNVEV, per germline (reference sequence). The chain's CDR3 is CARGGRWWYGYTF. In DNA form, the CDR3 reads TGTGCCAGAGGGGGTCGTTGGTGGTATGGCTACACCTTC.

The chain joins TRBV15 to TRBJ2-3; the match to TRBD2 covers 10 bases. V gave up 0 bases and J gave up 8 bases; unmatched junction bases: 17. This CDR3 is built from 19 residues. The germline V gene has CDR1 LNHNV and CDR2 YYDKDF (reference sequence). The CDR3 is CATSRELRFVSGRAGTQYF. The CDR3 DNA is TGTGCCACCAGCAGAGAATTGAGGTTTGTAAGCGGGAGGGCTGGTACGCAGTATTTT.

This chain connects TRBV6-1 to TRBJ1-1; D is possibly TRBD1 (6 bases). This CDR3 is built from 16 residues. Trimming removed 1 base from V and 1 base from J, with 13 bases in between. The V gene's germline CDR1 is MNHNS and CDR2 SASEGT. The CDR3: CASSEVGGRGNTEAFF. The CDR3 nucleotides read TGTGCCAGCAGTGAAGTAGGAGGCAGGGGGAACACTGAAGCTTTCTTT.

The chain joins TRBV3-1 to TRBJ2-4; 10 positions agree with TRBD2. The J call could be wrong; TRBJ2-7 is a better fit for the DNA end. Per germline, CDR1 LGHDT and CDR2 YNNKEL (reference sequence). CDR3 length: 15 amino acids. The CDR3 DNA follows: TGTGCCAGCAGCCAAGGTCTAGCGGGAGTAGTCGAGCAGTACTTC. Its protein is CASSQGLAGVVEQYF.

J is TRBJ2-5 and V is TRBV11-2; D is possibly TRBD2 (6 bases). Trimming pared 1 base from V and 8 bases from J, leaving 8 bases between. CDR3 length: 12 amino acids. Germline CDR1 reads SGHAT; CDR2 reads FQNNGV. CDR3 DNA sequence: TGTGCCAGCAGCTTAGTGGAGGGTACCCAGTACTTC. It yields the protein CASSLVEGTQYF.

The chain combines TRBV25-1 with TRBJ2-4; 9 bases are a match to TRBD2. The CDR3 consists of 16 residues. Germline CDR1 is MGHDK and CDR2 is SYGVNS. The V segment lost 4 bases and the J segment 13 bases; nucleotides outside the gene matches: 17. CDR3 nucleotide sequence: TGTGCCAGCAGTGTGATAGCGGGAGTCTCTGGGGAGGCCCAGTACTTC. It specifies CASSVIAGVSGEAQYF.

This clonotype occurred a few times. For the CDR3, the DNA is TGCAGTGCTCCCCAACCGGGACACAATGAGCAGTTCTTC. Protein product: CSAPQPGHNEQFF. The rearrangement joins TRBV20-1 to TRBJ2-1; the D call may be TRBD1 or TRBD2 (5 bases each). The germline gives CDR1 DFQATT, CDR2 SNEGSKA (reference sequence). CDR3 length: 13 amino acids. V was pared by 5 bases and J by 5 bases, with 13 bases between.